This T cell receptor (beta chain) was documented in a study of early T cells in non-severe SARS-CoV-2 infection. About the study: Sequencing input comprised bulk RNA from unsorted whole blood; chain pairing was not available. Study results and limitations: The matching step, a VDJdb search, favored anti-spike CD8 responses and missed private and CD4 specificities.

Trimming cost V 1 base and J 10 bases, with 12 bases left between them. Germline assignment: CDR1 SGHNT and CDR2 YYREEE (reference sequence). The CDR3 runs to 14 residues. This clonotype was seen many times. The antigen is undetermined. Unique molecular identifiers tagged individual cDNA molecules. TCRdb ran MiXCR on the 5' RACE reads and lists one entry per CDR3 protein. Among tens of thousands of distinct CDR3 sequences, over 4% were seen once, and the ten largest hold around 4.7%. J is TRBJ1-6 and V is TRBV5-4; the D gene is possibly TRBD1 (5 bases). The clonotype originates from an adult who was a healthcare worker with PCR-confirmed SARS-CoV-2 infection or an uninfected control (not recorded which). Sequencing was done on a sample of whole blood. The CDR3, as DNA: TGTGCCAGCAGCTTGCCTATGGGGCAGTCACCCCTCCACTTT. Amino acids: CASSLPMGQSPLHF.